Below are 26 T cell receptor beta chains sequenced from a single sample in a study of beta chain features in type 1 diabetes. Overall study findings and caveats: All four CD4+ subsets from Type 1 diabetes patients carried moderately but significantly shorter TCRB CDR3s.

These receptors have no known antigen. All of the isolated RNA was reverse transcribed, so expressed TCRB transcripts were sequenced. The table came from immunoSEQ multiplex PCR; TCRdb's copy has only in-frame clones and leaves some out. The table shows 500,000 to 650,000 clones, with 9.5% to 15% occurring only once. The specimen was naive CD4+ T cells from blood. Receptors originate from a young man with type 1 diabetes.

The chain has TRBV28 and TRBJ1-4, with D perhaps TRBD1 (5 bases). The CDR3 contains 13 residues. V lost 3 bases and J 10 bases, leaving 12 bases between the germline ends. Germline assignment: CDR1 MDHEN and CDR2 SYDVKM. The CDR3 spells CASSLSDTGKLFF. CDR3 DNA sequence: TGTGCCAGCAGTTTGTCCGACACAGGAAAACTGTTTTTT.

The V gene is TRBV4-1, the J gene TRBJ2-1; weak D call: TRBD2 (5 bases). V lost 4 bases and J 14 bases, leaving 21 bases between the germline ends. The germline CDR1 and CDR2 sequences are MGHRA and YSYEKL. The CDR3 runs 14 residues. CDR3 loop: CASSLSSLVVGKFF. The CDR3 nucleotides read TGCGCCAGCAGCCTCTCCAGTTTGGTCGTCGGGAAGTTCTTC.

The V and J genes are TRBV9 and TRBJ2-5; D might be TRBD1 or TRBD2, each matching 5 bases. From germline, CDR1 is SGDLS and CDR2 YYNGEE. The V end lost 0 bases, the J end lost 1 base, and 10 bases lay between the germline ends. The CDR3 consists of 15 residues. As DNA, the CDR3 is TGTGCCAGCAGCGTAGATGAGGGGACCCAAGAGACCCAGTACTTC. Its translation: CASSVDEGTQETQYF.

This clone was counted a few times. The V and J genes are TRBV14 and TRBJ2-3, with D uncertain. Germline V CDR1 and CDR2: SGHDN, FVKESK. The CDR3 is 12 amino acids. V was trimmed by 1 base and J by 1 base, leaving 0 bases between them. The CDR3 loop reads CASSQGTDTQYF. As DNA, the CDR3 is TGTGCCAGCAGCCAAGGCACAGATACGCAGTATTTT. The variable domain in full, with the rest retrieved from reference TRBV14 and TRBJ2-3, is EAGVTQFPSHSVIEKGQTVTLRCDPISGHDNLYWYRRVMGKEIKFLLHFVKESKQDESGMPNNRFLAERTGGTYSTLKVQPAELEDSGVYFCASSQGTDTQYFGPGTRLTVL.

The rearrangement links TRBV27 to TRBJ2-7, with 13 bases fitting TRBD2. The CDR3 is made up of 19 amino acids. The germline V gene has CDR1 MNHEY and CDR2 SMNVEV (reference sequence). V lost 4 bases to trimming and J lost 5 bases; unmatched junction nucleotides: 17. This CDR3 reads CASSSIPGTSGTYPHEQYF. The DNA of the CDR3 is TGTGCCAGCAGTTCGATCCCGGGGACTAGCGGGACCTACCCCCACGAGCAGTACTTC.

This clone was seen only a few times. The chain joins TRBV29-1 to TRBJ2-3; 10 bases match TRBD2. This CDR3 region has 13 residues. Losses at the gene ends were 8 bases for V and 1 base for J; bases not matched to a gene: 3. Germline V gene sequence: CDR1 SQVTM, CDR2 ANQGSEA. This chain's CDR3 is CSLGTSGTDTQYF. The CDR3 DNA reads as TGCAGCTTAGGGACTAGCGGCACAGATACGCAGTATTTT.

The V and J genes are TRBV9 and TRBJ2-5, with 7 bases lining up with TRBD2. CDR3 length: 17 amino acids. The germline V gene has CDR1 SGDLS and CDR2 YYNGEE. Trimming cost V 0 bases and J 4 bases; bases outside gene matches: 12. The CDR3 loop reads CASSVGLPGLKGETQYF. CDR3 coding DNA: TGTGCCAGCAGCGTAGGGCTCCCGGGACTAAAGGGAGAGACCCAGTACTTC.

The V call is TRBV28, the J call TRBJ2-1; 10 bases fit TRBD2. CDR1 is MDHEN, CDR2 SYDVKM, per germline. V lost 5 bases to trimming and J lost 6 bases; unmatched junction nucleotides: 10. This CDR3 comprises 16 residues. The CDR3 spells CASSPPGTSASNEQFF. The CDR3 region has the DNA TGTGCCAGCAGTCCCCCCGGGACTAGCGCTAGCAATGAGCAGTTCTTC.

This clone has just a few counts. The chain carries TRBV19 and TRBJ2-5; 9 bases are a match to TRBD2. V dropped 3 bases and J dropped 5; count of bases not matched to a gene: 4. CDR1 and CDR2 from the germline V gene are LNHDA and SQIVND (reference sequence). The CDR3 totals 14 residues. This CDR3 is CASSIGGGAETQYF. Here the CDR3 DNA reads TGTGCCAGTAGTATTGGCGGGGGGGCGGAGACCCAGTACTTC.

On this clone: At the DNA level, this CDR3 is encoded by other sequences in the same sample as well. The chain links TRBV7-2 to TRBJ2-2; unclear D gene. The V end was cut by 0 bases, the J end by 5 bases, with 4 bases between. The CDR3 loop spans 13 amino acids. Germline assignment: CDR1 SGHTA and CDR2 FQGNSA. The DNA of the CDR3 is TGTGCCAGCAGCTTAGCGGGGACCGGGGAGCTGTTTTTT. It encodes CASSLAGTGELFF.

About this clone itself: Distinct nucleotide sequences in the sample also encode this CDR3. CDR3 in amino acids: CASSLGQSYEQYF. The CDR3 bases are TGTGCCAGCAGTTTGGGACAGTCCTACGAGCAGTACTTC. The rearrangement uses TRBV6-5 and TRBJ2-7, with 7 bases identical to TRBD1. The CDR3 has 13 residues. With 4 bases clipped from V and 1 base from J, the junction kept 1 base outside the gene matches. From germline, CDR1 is MNHEY and CDR2 SVGAGI.

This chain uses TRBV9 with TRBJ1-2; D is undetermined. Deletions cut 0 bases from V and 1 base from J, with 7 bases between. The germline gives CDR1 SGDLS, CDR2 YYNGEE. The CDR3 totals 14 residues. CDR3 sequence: CASSVGHFNYGYTF. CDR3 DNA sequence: TGTGCCAGCAGCGTAGGACACTTTAACTATGGCTACACCTTC.

The CDR3 nucleotides are TGTGCCAGCAGCGTAGCGGGGCGGGATGACACCGGGGAGCTGTTTTTT. It encodes CASSVAGRDDTGELFF. The rearrangement links TRBV9 to TRBJ2-2; possible D gene TRBD2, 6 bases. Trimming took off 0 bases at V and 3 bases at J, with 12 bases between the two ends. This CDR3 is 16 amino acids long. Germline values: CDR1 SGDLS, CDR2 YYNGEE. Looking up the rest from reference TRBV9 and TRBJ2-2 gives the full variable domain: DSGVTQTPKHLITATGQRVTLRCSPRSGDLSVYWYQQSLDQGLQFLIQYYNGEERAKGNILERFSAQQFPDLHSELNLSSLELGDSALYFCASSVAGRDDTGELFFGEGSRLTVL.

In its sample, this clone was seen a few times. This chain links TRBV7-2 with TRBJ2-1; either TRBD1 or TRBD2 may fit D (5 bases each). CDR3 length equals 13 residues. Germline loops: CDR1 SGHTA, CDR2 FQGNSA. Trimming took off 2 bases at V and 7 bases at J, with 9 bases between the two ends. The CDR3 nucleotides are TGTGCCAGCAGCTTAACCAGGGAGAATGAGCAGTTCTTC. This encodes CASSLTRENEQFF.

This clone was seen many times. In DNA, the CDR3 is TGTGCCAGCAGCTTCCGGGCCCCCGCCACAGATACGCAGTATTTT. Protein: CASSFRAPATDTQYF. The chain couples TRBV7-9 to TRBJ2-3; the D is unclear. CDR1 and CDR2 from the germline V gene are SEHNR and FQNEAQ (reference sequence). The V end lost 3 bases, the J end lost 2 bases, and 12 bases lay between the germline ends. The CDR3 has 15 amino acids. The complete variable domain, with remaining parts taken from reference TRBV7-9 and TRBJ2-3, reads DTGVSQNPRHKITKRGQNVTFRCDPISEHNRLYWYRQTLGQGPEFLTYFQNEAQLEKSRLLSDRFSAERPKGSFSTLEIQRTEQGDSAMYLCASSFRAPATDTQYFGPGTRLTVL.

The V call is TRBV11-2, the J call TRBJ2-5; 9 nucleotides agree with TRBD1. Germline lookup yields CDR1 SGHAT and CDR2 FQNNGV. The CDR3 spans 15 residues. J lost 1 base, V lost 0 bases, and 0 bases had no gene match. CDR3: CASSLEGQGQETQYF. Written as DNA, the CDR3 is TGTGCCAGCAGCTTAGAGGGACAGGGCCAAGAGACCCAGTACTTC. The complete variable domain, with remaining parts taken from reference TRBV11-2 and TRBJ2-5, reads EAGVAQSPRYKIIEKRQSVAFWCNPISGHATLYWYQQILGQGPKLLIQFQNNGVVDDSQLPKDRFSAERLKGVDSTLKIQPAKLEDSAVYLCASSLEGQGQETQYFGPGTRLLVL.

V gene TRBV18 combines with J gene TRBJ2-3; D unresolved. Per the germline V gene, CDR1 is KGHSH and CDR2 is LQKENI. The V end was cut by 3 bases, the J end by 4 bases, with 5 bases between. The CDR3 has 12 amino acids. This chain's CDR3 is CASSPSSDTQYF. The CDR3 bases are TGTGCCAGCTCACCCTCTTCAGATACGCAGTATTTT.

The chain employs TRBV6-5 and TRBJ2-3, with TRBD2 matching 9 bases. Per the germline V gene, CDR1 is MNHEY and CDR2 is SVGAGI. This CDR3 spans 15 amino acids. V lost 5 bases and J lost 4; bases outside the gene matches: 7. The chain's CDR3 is CASSRTGTSPDTQYF. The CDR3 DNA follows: TGTGCCAGCAGTAGAACCGGGACTAGCCCAGATACGCAGTATTTT.

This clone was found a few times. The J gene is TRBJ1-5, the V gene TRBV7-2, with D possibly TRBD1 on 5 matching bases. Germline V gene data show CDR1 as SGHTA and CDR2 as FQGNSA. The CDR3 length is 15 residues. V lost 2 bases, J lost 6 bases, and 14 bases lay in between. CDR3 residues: CASSLIPGRSQPQHF. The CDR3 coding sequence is TGTGCCAGCAGCTTAATCCCAGGGCGGTCTCAGCCCCAGCATTTT.

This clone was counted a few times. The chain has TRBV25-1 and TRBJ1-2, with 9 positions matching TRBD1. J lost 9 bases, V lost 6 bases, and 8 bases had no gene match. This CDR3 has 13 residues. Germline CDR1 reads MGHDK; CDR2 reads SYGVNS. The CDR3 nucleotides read TGTGCCAGCAGAACCTGGGACAGGGATAGCTACACCTTC. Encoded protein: CASRTWDRDSYTF.

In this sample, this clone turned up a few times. The CDR3 DNA follows: TGTGCCAGCAGCCCTCAGGAAACCAGGGAGTATGGCTACACCTTC. Amino acids: CASSPQETREYGYTF. The V call is TRBV5-4, the J call TRBJ1-2; D possibly corresponds to TRBD1 (5 bases). The CDR3 is made up of 15 amino acids. Deletions cut 4 bases from V and 5 bases from J, with 18 bases between. Germline V gives CDR1 SGHNT, CDR2 YYREEE (reference sequence).

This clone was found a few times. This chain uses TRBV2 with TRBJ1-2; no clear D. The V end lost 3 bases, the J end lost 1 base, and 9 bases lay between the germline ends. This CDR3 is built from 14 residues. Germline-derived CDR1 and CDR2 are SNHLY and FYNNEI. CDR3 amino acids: CASSDLEGNYGYTF. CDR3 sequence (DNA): TGTGCCAGCAGTGACCTCGAGGGTAACTATGGCTACACCTTC.

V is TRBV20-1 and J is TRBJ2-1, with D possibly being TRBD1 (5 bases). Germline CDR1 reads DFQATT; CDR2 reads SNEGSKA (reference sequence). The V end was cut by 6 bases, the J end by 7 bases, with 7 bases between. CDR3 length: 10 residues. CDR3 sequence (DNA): TGCAGTGCAGGGGCTAATGAGCAGTTCTTC. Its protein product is CSAGANEQFF.

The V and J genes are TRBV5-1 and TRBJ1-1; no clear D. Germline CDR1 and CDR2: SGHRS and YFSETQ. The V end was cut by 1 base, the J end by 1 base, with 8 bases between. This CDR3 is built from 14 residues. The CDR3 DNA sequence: TGCGCCAGCAGCTTGCCCAGCCAGAACACTGAAGCTTTCTTT. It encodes CASSLPSQNTEAFF.

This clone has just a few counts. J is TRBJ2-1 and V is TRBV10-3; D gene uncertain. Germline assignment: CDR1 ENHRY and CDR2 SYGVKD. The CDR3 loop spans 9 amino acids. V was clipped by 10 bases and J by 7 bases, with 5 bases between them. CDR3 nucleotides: TGTGCCACTTCGAATGAGCAGTTCTTC. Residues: CATSNEQFF.

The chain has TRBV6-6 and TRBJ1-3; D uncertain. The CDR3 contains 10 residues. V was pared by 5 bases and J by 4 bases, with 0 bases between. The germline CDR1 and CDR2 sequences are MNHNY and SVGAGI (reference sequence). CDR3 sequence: CASSGNTIYF. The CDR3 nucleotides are TGTGCCAGCAGTGGAAACACCATATATTTT.